A single sample gave rise to the 16 T cell receptor beta chains below, sequenced in a study of T-cell memory formation after mild COVID-19. TCRdb re-analysed the 5' RACE reads in MiXCR, keeping a single row per CDR3 protein. Of approximately 60,000 distinct CDR3 sequences detected, around 9.5% appear once; the ten largest clones hold approximately 1.2%. Sequences were obtained from PBMCs or a T cell subset sorted from them (not recorded which). The source is a man between 18 and 35 years old who had mild COVID-19 (a few samples of this study predate the infection). Cell type and time point are not known.

A few counts support this clonotype. This rearrangement joins TRBV5-1 to TRBJ2-4, with D possibly being TRBD2 (7 bases). The V gene lost 0 bases and the J gene lost 7 bases, with 11 bases spanning the gap. The CDR3 consists of 14 residues. Germline V gene data show CDR1 as SGHRS and CDR2 as YFSETQ. Written as DNA, the CDR3 is TGCGCCAGCAGCTTGGCGGGGGGCGTGAACATTCAGTACTTC. Its protein product is CASSLAGGVNIQYF.

V and J are TRBV12-3 or TRBV12-4 and TRBJ2-3; 7 positions match TRBD2. Germline trimming cut 4 bases from V and 0 bases from J; bases unmatched to any gene: 7. The CDR3 is made up of 16 amino acids. CDR3 region: CASSSTQRGSTDTQYF. The CDR3 DNA follows: TGTGCCAGCAGTTCTACCCAGCGGGGAAGCACAGATACGCAGTATTTT.

The chain combines TRBV7-2 with TRBJ2-7, with 7 positions matching TRBD2. Per germline, CDR1 SGHTA and CDR2 FQGNSA. After removal of 1 base from V and 3 bases from J, the junction contained 6 bases not matched to a gene. The CDR3 runs 15 residues. The CDR3 sequence is CASSLDTGTIYEQYF. The DNA of the CDR3 is TGTGCCAGCAGCTTAGACACCGGGACTATCTACGAGCAGTACTTC. The full variable domain, rest sourced from reference TRBV7-2 and TRBJ2-7, is GAGVSQSPSNKVTEKGKDVELRCDPISGHTALYWYRQSLGQGLEFLIYFQGNSAPDKSGLPSDRFSAERTGGSVSTLTIQRTQQEDSAVYLCASSLDTGTIYEQYFGPGTRLTVT.

By sample fraction, this clonotype is medium-sized. The chain combines TRBV5-1 with TRBJ2-5; 13 bases fit TRBD2. Losses at the gene ends were 3 bases for V and 8 bases for J; bases not matched to a gene: 16. Germline loops: CDR1 SGHRS, CDR2 YFSETQ. The CDR3 consists of 18 residues. CDR3 sequence (DNA): TGCGCCAGCAGCTGGAGGACTAGCGGGGGACCCACGGGGGAAACCCAGTACTTC. This encodes CASSWRTSGGPTGETQYF.

This clonotype was found many times. The chain carries TRBV7-2 and TRBJ2-3, with D maybe TRBD1 (5 bases). The V end lost 1 base, the J end lost 10 bases, and 15 bases lay between the germline ends. The CDR3 has 14 amino acids. The germline V gene has CDR1 SGHTA and CDR2 FQGNSA. CDR3 residues: CASSLVVQERAQYF. Written as DNA, the CDR3 is TGTGCCAGCAGCTTAGTGGTACAGGAGAGAGCGCAGTATTTT.

This clonotype turned up a few times. In DNA, the CDR3 is TGCGCCAGCAGCAACTATGTCGAGAGCTATGGCTACACCTTC. It specifies CASSNYVESYGYTF. The chain has TRBV4-3 and TRBJ1-2; D uncertain. The V end lost 5 bases, the J end lost 4 bases, and 14 bases lay between the germline ends. Looked up from germline, CDR1 is LGHNA and CDR2 is YSLEER. This CDR3 is 14 amino acids long.

This clonotype was counted only a few times. The chain recombines TRBV6-2 or TRBV6-3 with TRBJ2-5; 8 bases line up with TRBD2. The V gene's germline CDR1 is MNHEY and CDR2 SVGEGT. Germline trimming cut 4 bases from V and 4 bases from J; bases unmatched to any gene: 5. CDR3 size: 14 residues. The CDR3 here is CASSSGGRAETQYF. The CDR3 DNA reads as TGTGCCAGCAGTTCGGGGGGGCGGGCAGAGACCCAGTACTTC.

The rearrangement joins TRBV29-1 to TRBJ1-2; 7 bases are a match to TRBD1. Germline loops: CDR1 SQVTM, CDR2 ANQGSEA. The CDR3 contains 12 residues. The V and J ends lost 1 base and 10 bases, in that order; junction bases with no gene match: 6. Here the CDR3 DNA reads TGCAGCGTTGAAGGGCCAGGGGGAGCCTACACCTTC. Protein: CSVEGPGGAYTF.

This chain connects TRBV7-3 to TRBJ2-2; D gene ambiguous. The germline CDR1 and CDR2 sequences are SGHTA and FQGTGA. Trimming shortened V by 4 bases and J by 6 bases, and 12 bases separated the two germline ends. This CDR3 is 14 amino acids long. CDR3 protein: CASSSILDSGELFF. The CDR3, as DNA: TGTGCCAGCAGCTCCATCCTAGATTCCGGGGAGCTGTTTTTT.

This clonotype was picked up many times. The gene calls are TRBV20-1 and TRBJ2-5; perhaps D is TRBD1 or TRBD2 (5 bases each). Per germline, CDR1 DFQATT and CDR2 SNEGSKA (reference sequence). This CDR3 is 12 amino acids long. V lost 4 bases and J 9 bases, leaving 15 bases between the germline ends. CDR3 residues: CSAIGTPEAQYF. Here the CDR3 DNA reads TGCAGTGCTATCGGGACCCCGGAGGCCCAGTACTTC.

This clonotype was counted between two and nine times. One junction end disagrees with the germline gene, perhaps due to a read error. The gene calls are TRBV7-7 and TRBJ2-3; 9 nucleotides agree with TRBD1. This CDR3 has 15 residues. The germline CDR1 and CDR2 sequences are SSHAT and FNYEAQ (reference sequence). The CDR3 nucleotides are TGTGCTAGCAGCCTACAGGGGGCCCCCACAGATACGCAGTATTTT. Protein sequence: CASSLQGAPTDTQYF.

V and J are TRBV7-2 and TRBJ2-1, with 7 bases identical to TRBD1. The CDR3 has 18 residues. Germline V lookup: CDR1 SGHTA, CDR2 FQGNSA. J was trimmed by 2 bases and V by 4 bases; bases with no gene match: 14. This chain's CDR3 is CASSYRSTRTGAYNEQFF. In nucleotides, the CDR3 is TGTGCCAGCAGCTACCGAAGTACCAGGACAGGAGCCTACAATGAGCAGTTCTTC. Full variable domain (rest looked up from reference TRBV7-2 and TRBJ2-1): GAGVSQSPSNKVTEKGKDVELRCDPISGHTALYWYRQSLGQGLEFLIYFQGNSAPDKSGLPSDRFSAERTGGSVSTLTIQRTQQEDSAVYLCASSYRSTRTGAYNEQFFGPGTRLTVL.

J is TRBJ1-4 and V is TRBV4-1; TRBD1 is a possible D gene (5 bases). This CDR3 has 15 amino acids. CDR1 and CDR2 from the germline V gene are MGHRA and YSYEKL. Trimming pared 5 bases from V and 2 bases from J, leaving 12 bases between. CDR3 in DNA: TGCGCCAGCAGCGCCCAACAGGCTACTAATGAAAAACTGTTTTTT. As protein: CASSAQQATNEKLFF.

This rearrangement joins TRBV5-1 to TRBJ2-1, with 14 positions matching TRBD2. The CDR3 covers 17 residues. Germline assignment: CDR1 SGHRS and CDR2 YFSETQ. V trimming: 5 bases; J trimming: 4 bases; junction bases outside the gene matches: 8. In nucleotides, the CDR3 is TGCGCCAGCAGTACAGCCGGGACTAGCGGGGGTTACAATGAGCAGTTCTTC. This sequence encodes CASSTAGTSGGYNEQFF.

This clonotype was observed a handful of times. The gene calls are TRBV30 and TRBJ2-5, with D possibly matching TRBD1 (6 bases). Germline V gene data show CDR1 as GTSNPN and CDR2 as SVGIG (reference sequence). This CDR3 contains 13 residues. V shed 3 bases and J shed 4 bases, with 12 bases lying between them. The CDR3 sequence is CAWRGAGRETQYF. The CDR3 bases are TGTGCCTGGAGGGGGGCAGGGAGAGAGACCCAGTACTTC. Full variable domain (missing parts from reference TRBV30 and TRBJ2-5): SQTIHQWPATLVQPVGSPLSLECTVEGTSNPNLYWYRQAAGRGLQLLFYSVGIGQISSEVPQNLSASRPQDRQFILSSKKLLLSDSGFYLCAWRGAGRETQYFGPGTRLLVL.

This clonotype was seen repeatedly, ten times or more. The chain combines TRBV20-1 with TRBJ2-5, with D perhaps TRBD2 (5 bases). Trimming removed 6 bases at V and 1 base at J, with 18 bases between. CDR1 is DFQATT, CDR2 SNEGSKA, per germline (reference sequence). The CDR3 spans 15 residues. The CDR3 DNA sequence: TGCAGTGCCCCGTTGAGGCTAGCTCCCCAAGAGACCCAGTACTTC. This encodes CSAPLRLAPQETQYF.